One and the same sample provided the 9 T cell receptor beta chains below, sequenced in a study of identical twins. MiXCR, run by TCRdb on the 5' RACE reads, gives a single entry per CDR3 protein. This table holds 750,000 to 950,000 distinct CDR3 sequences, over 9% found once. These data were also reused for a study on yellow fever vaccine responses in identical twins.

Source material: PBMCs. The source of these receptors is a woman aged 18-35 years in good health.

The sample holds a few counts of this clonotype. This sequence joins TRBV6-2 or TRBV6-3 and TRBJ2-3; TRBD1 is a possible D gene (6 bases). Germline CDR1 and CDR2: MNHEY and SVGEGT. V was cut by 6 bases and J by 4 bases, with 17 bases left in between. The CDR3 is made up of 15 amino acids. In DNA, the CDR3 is TGTGCCAGCAGCCCGACAGGCCTCCGGGCAGATACGCAGTATTTT. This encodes CASSPTGLRADTQYF.

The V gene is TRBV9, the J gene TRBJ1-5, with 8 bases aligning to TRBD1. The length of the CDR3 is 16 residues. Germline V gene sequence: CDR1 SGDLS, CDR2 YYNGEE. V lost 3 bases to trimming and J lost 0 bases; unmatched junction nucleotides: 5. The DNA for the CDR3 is TGTGCCAGCAGCGACGGACAGGGCTATAGCAATCAGCCCCAGCATTTT. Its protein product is CASSDGQGYSNQPQHF.

The CDR3 sequence is CAISESGLPGGEQYV. DNA of the CDR3: TGTGCCATCAGTGAATCAGGGCTCCCTGGGGGGGAGCAGTACGTC. This sequence joins TRBV10-3 and TRBJ2-7, with a weak D call TRBD2 (6 bases). Germline assignment: CDR1 ENHRY and CDR2 SYGVKD. This CDR3 spans 15 amino acids. The V gene lost 3 bases and the J gene lost 7 bases, with 19 bases spanning the gap.

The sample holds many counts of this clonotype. The CDR3 loop reads CASSPPGTGNTEAFF. The CDR3 DNA sequence: TGTGCCAGCTCACCACCCGGGACAGGGAACACTGAAGCTTTCTTT. This rearrangement joins TRBV12-3 or TRBV12-4 to TRBJ1-1; 8 nucleotides agree with TRBD1. V shed 8 bases and J 1 base; nucleotides not matched to a gene: 9. The CDR3 runs to 15 residues.

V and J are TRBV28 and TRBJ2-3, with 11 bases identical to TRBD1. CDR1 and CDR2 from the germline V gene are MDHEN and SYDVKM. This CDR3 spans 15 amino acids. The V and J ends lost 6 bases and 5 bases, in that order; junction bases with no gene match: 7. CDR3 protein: CASRSPGTGGDTQYF. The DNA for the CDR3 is TGTGCCAGCAGATCCCCCGGGACAGGGGGAGATACGCAGTATTTT.

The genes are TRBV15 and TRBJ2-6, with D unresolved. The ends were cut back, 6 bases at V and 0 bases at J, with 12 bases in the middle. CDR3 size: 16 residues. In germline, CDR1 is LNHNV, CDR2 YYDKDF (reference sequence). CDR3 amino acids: CATRMRVSSGANVLTF. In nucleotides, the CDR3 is TGTGCCACCAGAATGAGAGTGAGCTCTGGGGCCAACGTCCTGACTTTC.

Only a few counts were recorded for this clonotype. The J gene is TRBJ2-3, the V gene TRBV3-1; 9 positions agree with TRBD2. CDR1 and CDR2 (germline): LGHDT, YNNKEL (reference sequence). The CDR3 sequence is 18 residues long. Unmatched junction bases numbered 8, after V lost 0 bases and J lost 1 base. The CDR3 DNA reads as TGTGCCAGCAGCCAAGATCTGCTAGCGGGGAGACGCACAGATACGCAGTATTTT. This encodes CASSQDLLAGRRTDTQYF.

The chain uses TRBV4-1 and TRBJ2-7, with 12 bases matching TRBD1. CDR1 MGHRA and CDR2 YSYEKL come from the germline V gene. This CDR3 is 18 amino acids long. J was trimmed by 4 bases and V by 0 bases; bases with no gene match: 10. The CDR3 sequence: CASSQEARDRGPGYEQYF. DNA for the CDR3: TGCGCCAGCAGCCAAGAGGCCCGGGACAGGGGGCCGGGTTACGAGCAGTACTTC.

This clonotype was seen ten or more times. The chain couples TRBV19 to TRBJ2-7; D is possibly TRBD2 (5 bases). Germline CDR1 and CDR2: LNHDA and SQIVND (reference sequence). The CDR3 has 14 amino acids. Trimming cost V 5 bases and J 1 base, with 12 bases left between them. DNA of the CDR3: TGTGCCAGTAGTCCCTCCGGGGTATCCTACGAGCAGTACTTC. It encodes CASSPSGVSYEQYF.